One and the same sample provided the 17 T cell receptor beta chains below, sequenced in a study of cytomegalovirus exposure and HLA in healthy donors. PCR used 60 Vbeta primers and 13 Jbeta primers. Profiling relied on immunoSEQ multiplex PCR, and the TCRdb table lists in-frame clones only, not all of them. This sample has over 95,000 clones; 70% to 80% occur once, and the top ten carry 9% to 15%. The sequenced sample was PBMCs. The receptor source for this set is a woman between 40 and 50 years old in good health and CMV-seropositive.

J is TRBJ2-3 and V is TRBV4-1; 10 bases map to TRBD2. Germline V gene lookup returns CDR1 MGHRA and CDR2 YSYEKL. The CDR3 runs to 19 residues. V was clipped by 1 base and J by 2 bases; unmatched bases: 12. The DNA for the CDR3 is TGCGCCAGCAGCCAAGGGTTGAGCGGGGGGGCTTACCACACAGATACGCAGTATTTT. As protein: CASSQGLSGGAYHTDTQYF.

This clone was seen a single time. The chain is built from TRBV7-9 and TRBJ1-3; maybe TRBD1 (6 bases). The CDR3 totals 15 residues. Germline assignment: CDR1 SEHNR and CDR2 FQNEAQ (reference sequence). V lost 3 bases, J lost 3 bases, and 12 bases lay in between. CDR3 DNA: TGTGCCAGCAGCTTTTTGCAGGGGAGTGGAAACACCATATATTTT. Translation: CASSFLQGSGNTIYF. The whole variable domain, remainder taken from reference TRBV7-9 and TRBJ1-3, is DTGVSQNPRHKITKRGQNVTFRCDPISEHNRLYWYRQTLGQGPEFLTYFQNEAQLEKSRLLSDRFSAERPKGSFSTLEIQRTEQGDSAMYLCASSFLQGSGNTIYFGEGSWLTVV.

V gene TRBV6-5 combines with J gene TRBJ1-1; TRBD1 is a possible D gene (5 bases). This CDR3 spans 14 amino acids. Trimming shortened V by 7 bases and J by 6 bases, and 18 bases separated the two germline ends. Germline V gives CDR1 MNHEY, CDR2 SVGAGI. CDR3 coding DNA: TGTGCCAGCACCAGGGCCACTCGGCTCGCTGAAGCTTTCTTT. Translation gives CASTRATRLAEAFF.

The chain is built from TRBV15 and TRBJ2-1; maybe TRBD1 (5 bases). The germline V gene has CDR1 LNHNV and CDR2 YYDKDF (reference sequence). Deletions cut 1 base from V and 2 bases from J, with 9 bases between. The CDR3 sequence is 15 residues long. In DNA, the CDR3 is TGTGCCACCAGCAGAGCCAGGGAACCCTACAATGAGCAGTTCTTC. Residues: CATSRAREPYNEQFF.

This rearrangement joins TRBV30 to TRBJ1-5; possibly TRBD1 for D (6 bases). V gave up 0 bases and J gave up 2 bases, with 8 bases separating them. Per the germline V gene, CDR1 is GTSNPN and CDR2 is SVGIG (reference sequence). This CDR3 contains 14 residues. CDR3 bases: TGTGCCTGGAGTGTCGCAGGGGGCAATCAGCCCCAGCATTTT. As protein: CAWSVAGGNQPQHF.

A few counts support this clone. This sequence joins TRBV4-2 and TRBJ1-5; 10 bases are shared with TRBD1. The CDR3 contains 16 residues. Trimming cost V 3 bases and J 4 bases; bases outside gene matches: 6. Germline V gene sequence: CDR1 LGHNA, CDR2 YNFKEQ. The CDR3 coding sequence is TGTGCCAGCAGCCACAACTGGGGACAGGGGAATCAGCCCCAGCATTTT. Translation: CASSHNWGQGNQPQHF.

The V and J genes are TRBV19 and TRBJ2-3; TRBD1 might be the D (6 bases). Trimming cost V 2 bases and J 4 bases, with 13 bases left between them. The CDR3 spans 15 residues. Per germline, CDR1 LNHDA and CDR2 SQIVND (reference sequence). The CDR3 reads CASSITTRTADTQYF. The CDR3 nucleotides read TGTGCCAGTAGTATAACGACCCGGACAGCAGATACGCAGTATTTT.

The J gene is TRBJ1-1, the V gene TRBV18; TRBD1 might be the D (5 bases). Germline assignment: CDR1 KGHSH and CDR2 LQKENI. The CDR3 is 14 amino acids. The V end was cut by 6 bases, the J end by 3 bases, with 14 bases between. The CDR3 loop is CASSSRGGDTEAFF. Written as DNA, the CDR3 is TGTGCCAGCTCCTCGCGCGGGGGGGACACTGAAGCTTTCTTT.

The rearrangement uses TRBV2 and TRBJ1-4, with D maybe TRBD1 (5 bases). This CDR3 contains 13 residues. Germline V gene data show CDR1 as SNHLY and CDR2 as FYNNEI. V was clipped by 8 bases and J by 8 bases, with 15 bases between them. CDR3 in amino acids: CASLRGSGEKLFF. The CDR3 DNA sequence: TGTGCCAGCTTGCGGGGGTCAGGGGAAAAACTGTTTTTT.

The rearrangement uses TRBV7-9 and TRBJ1-2, with TRBD1 matching over 7 bases. V lost 6 bases, J lost 8 bases, and 6 bases stayed unmatched. From germline, CDR1 is SEHNR and CDR2 FQNEAQ (reference sequence). This CDR3 region has 12 residues. CDR3 sequence: CASRETGLGYTF. In DNA, the CDR3 is TGTGCCAGCAGAGAGACAGGGTTGGGCTACACCTTC.

This clone has only one observation. This sequence joins TRBV15 and TRBJ2-3, with 10 positions matching TRBD1. After removal of 4 bases from V and 4 bases from J, the junction contained 5 bases not matched to a gene. The germline gives CDR1 LNHNV, CDR2 YYDKDF (reference sequence). The CDR3 consists of 15 residues. The CDR3 protein is CATSTRQGAADTQYF. The CDR3 nucleotides are TGTGCCACCAGCACTAGACAGGGGGCCGCAGATACGCAGTATTTT.

A note on this clone: At one boundary the junction diverges from the germline segment, which might be a read error. The chain links TRBV2 to TRBJ1-2, with D perhaps matching TRBD1 (5 bases). The CDR3 runs 11 residues. CDR1 SNHLY and CDR2 FYNNEI come from the germline V gene. The CDR3: CASMAGGQIPF. The CDR3 region has the DNA TGTGCCAGCATGGCGGGGGGTCAGATCCCCTTC. The variable domain in full, with the rest retrieved from reference TRBV2 and TRBJ1-2, is EPEVTQTPSHQVTQMGQEVILRCVPISNHLYFYWYRQILGQKVEFLVSFYNNEISEKSEIFDDQFSVERPDGSNFTLKIRSTKLEDSAMYFCASMAGGQIPFGSGTRLTVV.

The chain is built from TRBV5-8 and TRBJ1-1, with D perhaps TRBD1 (6 bases). Trimming removed 5 bases at V and 11 bases at J, with 25 bases between. The CDR3 is made up of 15 amino acids. Germline CDR1 reads SGHTS; CDR2 reads YDEGEE. The CDR3: CASRARGRELGSAFF. CDR3 nucleotide sequence: TGTGCCAGCAGAGCGAGGGGGAGGGAGCTTGGGTCGGCTTTCTTT. Looking up the rest from reference TRBV5-8 and TRBJ1-1 gives the full variable domain: EAGVTQSPTHLIKTRGQQATLRCSPISGHTSVYWYQQALGLGLQFLLWYDEGEERNRGNFPPRFSGRQFPNYSSELNVNALELEDSALYLCASRARGRELGSAFFGQGTRLTVV.

In DNA form, the CDR3 reads TGCAGTGTCACGGGGGAGACTGAAGCTTTCTTT. Translated: CSVTGETEAFF. V is TRBV20-1 and J is TRBJ1-1; perhaps TRBD1 as D (5 bases). Trimming shortened V by 7 bases and J by 5 bases, and 11 bases separated the two germline ends. Germline V CDR1 and CDR2: DFQATT, SNEGSKA (reference sequence). The CDR3 has 11 amino acids.

This chain uses TRBV6-5 with TRBJ1-5, with D perhaps TRBD1 (5 bases). CDR1 and CDR2 (germline): MNHEY, SVGAGI. The CDR3 has 15 residues. V shed 0 bases and J shed 4 bases, with 10 bases lying between them. The DNA for the CDR3 is TGTGCCAGCAGTTACTCGGGGCAGAGAAATCAGCCCCAGCATTTT. Its protein is CASSYSGQRNQPQHF.

The chain combines TRBV5-1 with TRBJ1-1, with 8 bases aligning to TRBD1. The V segment lost 4 bases and the J segment 4 bases; nucleotides outside the gene matches: 6. There are 14 residues in the CDR3. In germline, CDR1 is SGHRS, CDR2 YFSETQ. The CDR3 sequence: CASSPTGVITEAFF. The CDR3 DNA follows: TGCGCCAGCAGCCCGACAGGGGTAATCACTGAAGCTTTCTTT.

The chain recombines TRBV5-6 with TRBJ2-2; the D is unclear. This CDR3 has 13 residues. Per the germline V gene, CDR1 is SGHDT and CDR2 is YYEEEE. Between the trimmed V and J ends, which lost 6 bases and 4 bases, there was a span of 10 bases. The CDR3 coding sequence is TGTGCCAGCAACGTCGGTAGCACCGGGGAGCTGTTTTTT. This sequence encodes CASNVGSTGELFF.